This T cell receptor (beta chain) emerged from a study of cytomegalovirus exposure and HLA in healthy donors. Details on this clone: Its antigen is not known.

The donors were part of the validation cohort of 100 to 150 subjects. That cohort was separate from the first cohort, which comprised about 730 subjects. The CDR3 extends over 14 amino acids. CDR1 and CDR2 from the germline V gene are SGHKS and YYEKEE (reference sequence). The V and J ends lost 2 bases and 2 bases respectively, with 11 bases between them. Study results and caveats: Cytomegalovirus status, reportedly, was diagnosed with high specificity and sensitivity by the classifier. Confirmation was obtained in vitro that a few CMV-associated chains are specific for CMV antigens. Among TCR beta chains, those listed as cytomegalovirus-associated numbered some 160.

Produced via immunoSEQ multiplex PCR; TCRdb's table is partial and in-frame only. The sample carries more than 100,000 clones, around nine tenths recorded once. The source is a man aged 25-45 years in good health and CMV-seronegative. Specimen: PBMCs. The rearrangement uses TRBV5-5 and TRBJ2-7, with D possibly being TRBD2 (6 bases). CDR3 DNA sequence: TGTGCCAGCAGCTTCGGAGGGTTGGCCTACGAGCAGTACTTC. Translation gives CASSFGGLAYEQYF.